The rows below give T cell receptor beta chains drawn from one sample of a study of human T cells and chemical hapten exposure. MiXCR, run by TCRdb on the RACE reads, gives a single entry per CDR3 protein. The table includes about 250,000 distinct CDR3 sequences, 7.5% to 8% detected once. Sequenced here: whole blood, sampled in connection with sensitization to the hapten diphenylcyclopropenone (DPC). These receptors were obtained from a man in his late teens or twenties with alopecia areata. Some clones in this sample may be carry-over from other donors' samples. The CDR3 runs from the conserved cysteine through the conserved F or W. Fields, in order: CDR3 length, J gene, clone size, V gene, D gene, CDR3 DNA, CDR3 protein. A D gene is named only where the DNA matches it firmly. Rows give clone size only sometimes, using once, few, many, or a class for an expanded clone.

len: 16; j_gene: TRBJ1-1; abundance: once; v_gene: TRBV29-1; d_gene: .; CDR3nt: TGCAGCGTTGAAGGTTTGAGGGGCGCCATGAACACTGAAGCTTTCTTT; CDR3aa: CSVEGLRGAMNTEAFF
len: 14; j_gene: TRBJ1-2; abundance: .; v_gene: TRBV5-1; d_gene: .; CDR3nt: TGCGCCAGCAGATCCGACCCGACGGACTATGGCTACACCTTC; CDR3aa: CASRSDPTDYGYTF
len: 15; j_gene: TRBJ1-5; abundance: few; v_gene: TRBV7-8; d_gene: .; CDR3nt: TGTGCCAGCAGCACAGGACGGACCGTATGGCAGCCCCAGCATTTT; CDR3aa: CASSTGRTVWQPQHF
len: 14; j_gene: TRBJ2-3; abundance: few; v_gene: TRBV20-1; d_gene: TRBD2; CDR3nt: TGCACCTTACTAGCGGGGGGGCCAGGGGATACGCAGTATTTT; CDR3aa: CTLLAGGPGDTQYF
len: 14; j_gene: TRBJ2-4; abundance: .; v_gene: TRBV7-8; d_gene: .; CDR3nt: TGTGCCAGCAGCTTCGAGCTAGCCAAAAACATTCAGTACTTC; CDR3aa: CASSFELAKNIQYF
len: 14; j_gene: TRBJ2-3; abundance: .; v_gene: TRBV27; d_gene: .; CDR3nt: TGTGCCAGCAGTTTGAATCGTGGGGTAGATACGCAGTATTTT; CDR3aa: CASSLNRGVDTQYF
len: 16; j_gene: TRBJ1-4; abundance: many; v_gene: TRBV14; d_gene: TRBD1; CDR3nt: TGTGCCAGCAGCCCCTACCCGACAGGGGTCAATGAAAAACTGTTTTTT; CDR3aa: CASSPYPTGVNEKLFF
len: 14; j_gene: TRBJ1-4; abundance: .; v_gene: TRBV5-1; d_gene: .; CDR3nt: TGCGCCAGCAGGCCAGGAGCAACTAATGAAAAACTGTTTTTT; CDR3aa: CASRPGATNEKLFF
len: 15; j_gene: TRBJ1-5; abundance: many; v_gene: TRBV18; d_gene: TRBD1; CDR3nt: TGTGCCAGCTCGGCGGGGGACAGGGGCAATCAGCCCCAGCATTTT; CDR3aa: CASSAGDRGNQPQHF
len: 17; j_gene: TRBJ1-6; abundance: many; v_gene: TRBV6-5; d_gene: TRBD1; CDR3nt: TGTGCCAGCAGTTACTCGACAGGGTGGTCCTATAATTCACCCCTCCACTTT; CDR3aa: CASSYSTGWSYNSPLHF
len: 15; j_gene: TRBJ1-1; abundance: .; v_gene: TRBV25-1; d_gene: .; CDR3nt: TGTGCCAGCAGTGAATCGACAGCTATGAACACTGAAGCTTTCTTT; CDR3aa: CASSESTAMNTEAFF
len: 16; j_gene: TRBJ2-3; abundance: many; v_gene: TRBV7-6; d_gene: TRBD2; CDR3nt: TGTGCCAGCAGCTTAGGTTGGCGGGGGACTCCCGATACGCAGTATTTT; CDR3aa: CASSLGWRGTPDTQYF
len: 15; j_gene: TRBJ2-7; abundance: few; v_gene: TRBV6-2/TRBV6-3; d_gene: .; CDR3nt: TGTGCCAGCAGTCGCGGACTGGCCCTGGACTACGAGCAGTACTTC; CDR3aa: CASSRGLALDYEQYF
len: 18; j_gene: TRBJ2-3; abundance: many; v_gene: TRBV6-7; d_gene: TRBD2; CDR3nt: TGTGCCAGCAGTTACCTAAAAAGCTGCGGGGGGGCAACAGATACGCAGTATTTT; CDR3aa: CASSYLKSCGGATDTQYF
len: 12; j_gene: TRBJ2-2; abundance: .; v_gene: TRBV29-1; d_gene: .; CDR3nt: TGCAGCGTCCGGGACGACACCGGGGAGCTGTTTTTT; CDR3aa: CSVRDDTGELFF
len: 15; j_gene: TRBJ1-2; abundance: few; v_gene: TRBV28; d_gene: .; CDR3nt: TGTGCCAGCAGTGCACCGGAGAGGGCGAACTATGGCTACACCTTC; CDR3aa: CASSAPERANYGYTF
len: 15; j_gene: TRBJ2-5; abundance: .; v_gene: TRBV9; d_gene: TRBD2; CDR3nt: TGTGCCAGCAGCGTAGGCCGGACTAGAGAAGAGACCCAGTACTTC; CDR3aa: CASSVGRTREETQYF